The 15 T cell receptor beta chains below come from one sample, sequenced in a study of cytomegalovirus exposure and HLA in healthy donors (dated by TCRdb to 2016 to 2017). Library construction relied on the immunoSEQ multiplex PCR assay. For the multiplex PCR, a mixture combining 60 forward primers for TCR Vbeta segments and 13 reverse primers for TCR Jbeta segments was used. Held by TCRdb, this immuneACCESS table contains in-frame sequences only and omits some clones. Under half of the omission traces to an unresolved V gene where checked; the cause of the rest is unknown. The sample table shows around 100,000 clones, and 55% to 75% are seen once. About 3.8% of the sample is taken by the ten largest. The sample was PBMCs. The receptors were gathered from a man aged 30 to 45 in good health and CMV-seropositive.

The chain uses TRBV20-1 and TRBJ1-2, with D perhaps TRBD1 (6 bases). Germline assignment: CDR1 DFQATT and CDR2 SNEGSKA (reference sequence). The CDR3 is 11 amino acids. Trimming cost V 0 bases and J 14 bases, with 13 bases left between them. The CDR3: CSARDRTERTF. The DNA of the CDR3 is TGCAGTGCTAGAGATAGGACAGAAAGAACCTTC.

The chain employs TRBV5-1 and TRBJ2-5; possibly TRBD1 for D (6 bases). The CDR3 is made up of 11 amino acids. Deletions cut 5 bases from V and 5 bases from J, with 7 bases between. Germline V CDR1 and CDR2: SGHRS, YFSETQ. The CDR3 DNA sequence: TGCGCCAGCAGTAGGGGGGAGACCCAGTACTTC. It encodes CASSRGETQYF.

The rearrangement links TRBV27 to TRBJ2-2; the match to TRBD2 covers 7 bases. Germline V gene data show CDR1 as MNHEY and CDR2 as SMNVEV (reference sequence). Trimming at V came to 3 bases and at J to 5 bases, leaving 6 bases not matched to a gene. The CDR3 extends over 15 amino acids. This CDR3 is CASSFSGGLTGELFF. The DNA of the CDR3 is TGTGCCAGCAGTTTCTCCGGGGGACTAACCGGGGAGCTGTTTTTT.

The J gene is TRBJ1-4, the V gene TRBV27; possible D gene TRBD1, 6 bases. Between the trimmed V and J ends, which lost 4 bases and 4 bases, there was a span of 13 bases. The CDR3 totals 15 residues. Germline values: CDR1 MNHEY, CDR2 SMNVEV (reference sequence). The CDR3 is CASSSHRASNEKLFF. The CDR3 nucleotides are TGTGCCAGCAGTTCCCACAGGGCGAGTAATGAAAAACTGTTTTTT.

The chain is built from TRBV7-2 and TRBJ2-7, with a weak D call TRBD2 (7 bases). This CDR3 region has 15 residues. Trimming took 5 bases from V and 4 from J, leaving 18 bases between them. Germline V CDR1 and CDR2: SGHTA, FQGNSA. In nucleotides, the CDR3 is TGTGCCAGCAGCCATGGAGGCGGGGGCTGGTACGAGCAGTACTTC. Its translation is CASSHGGGGWYEQYF.

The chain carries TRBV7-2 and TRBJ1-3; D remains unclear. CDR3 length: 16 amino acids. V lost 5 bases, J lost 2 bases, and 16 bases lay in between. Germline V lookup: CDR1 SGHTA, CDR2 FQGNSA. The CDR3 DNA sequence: TGTGCCAGCAGCACCCGGGTCGAGTACCCTGGAAACACCATATATTTT. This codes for CASSTRVEYPGNTIYF.

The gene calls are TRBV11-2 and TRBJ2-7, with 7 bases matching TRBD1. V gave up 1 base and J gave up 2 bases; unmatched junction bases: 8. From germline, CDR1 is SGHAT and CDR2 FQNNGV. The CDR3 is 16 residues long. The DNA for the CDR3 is TGTGCCAGCAGCTTAGCGCCGAAGGGGGCGACCTACGAGCAGTACTTC. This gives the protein CASSLAPKGATYEQYF. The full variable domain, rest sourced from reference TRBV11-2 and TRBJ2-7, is EAGVAQSPRYKIIEKRQSVAFWCNPISGHATLYWYQQILGQGPKLLIQFQNNGVVDDSQLPKDRFSAERLKGVDSTLKIQPAKLEDSAVYLCASSLAPKGATYEQYFGPGTRLTVT.

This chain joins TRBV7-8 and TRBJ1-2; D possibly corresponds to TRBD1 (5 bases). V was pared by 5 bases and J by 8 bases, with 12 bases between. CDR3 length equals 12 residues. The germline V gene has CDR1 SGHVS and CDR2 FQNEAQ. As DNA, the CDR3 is TGTGCCAGCAGCCCTTGGGGGGAAGGCTACACCTTC. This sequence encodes CASSPWGEGYTF.

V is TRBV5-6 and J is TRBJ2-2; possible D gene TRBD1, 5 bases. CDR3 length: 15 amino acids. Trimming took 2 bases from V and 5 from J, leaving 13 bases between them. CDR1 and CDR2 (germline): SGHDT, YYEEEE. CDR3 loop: CASSFGQGWTGELFF. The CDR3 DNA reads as TGTGCCAGCAGCTTCGGGCAGGGTTGGACCGGGGAGCTGTTTTTT.

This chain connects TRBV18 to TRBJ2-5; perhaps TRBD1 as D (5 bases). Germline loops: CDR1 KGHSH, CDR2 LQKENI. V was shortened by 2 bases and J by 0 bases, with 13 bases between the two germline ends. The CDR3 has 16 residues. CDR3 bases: TGTGCCAGCTCACCAGATTCGTGGGGCAACCAAGAGACCCAGTACTTC. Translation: CASSPDSWGNQETQYF.

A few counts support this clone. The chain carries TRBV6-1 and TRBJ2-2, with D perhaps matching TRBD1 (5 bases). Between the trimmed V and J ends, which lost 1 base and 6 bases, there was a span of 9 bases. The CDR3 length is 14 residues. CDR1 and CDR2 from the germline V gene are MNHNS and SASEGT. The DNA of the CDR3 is TGTGCCAGCAGTGAAGGGTGGGGCGCCGGGGAGCTGTTTTTT. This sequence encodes CASSEGWGAGELFF.

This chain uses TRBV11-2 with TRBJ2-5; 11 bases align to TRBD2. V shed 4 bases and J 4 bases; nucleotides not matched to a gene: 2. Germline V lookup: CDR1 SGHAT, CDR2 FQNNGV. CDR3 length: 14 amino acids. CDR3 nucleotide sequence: TGTGCCAGCAGCTACACTAGCGGGGGAGAGACCCAGTACTTC. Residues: CASSYTSGGETQYF.

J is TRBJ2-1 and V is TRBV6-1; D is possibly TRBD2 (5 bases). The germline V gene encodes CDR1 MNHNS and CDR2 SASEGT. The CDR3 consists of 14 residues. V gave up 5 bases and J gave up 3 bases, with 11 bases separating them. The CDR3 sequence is CASSRTEDYNEQFF. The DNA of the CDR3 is TGTGCCAGCAGTCGGACGGAGGACTACAATGAGCAGTTCTTC.

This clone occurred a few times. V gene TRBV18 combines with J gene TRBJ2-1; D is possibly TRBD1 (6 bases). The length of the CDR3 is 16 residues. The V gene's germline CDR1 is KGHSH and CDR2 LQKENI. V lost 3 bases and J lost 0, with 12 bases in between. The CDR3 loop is CASSPNRDPSYNEQFF. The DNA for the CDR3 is TGTGCCAGCTCACCGAACAGGGATCCCTCCTACAATGAGCAGTTCTTC.

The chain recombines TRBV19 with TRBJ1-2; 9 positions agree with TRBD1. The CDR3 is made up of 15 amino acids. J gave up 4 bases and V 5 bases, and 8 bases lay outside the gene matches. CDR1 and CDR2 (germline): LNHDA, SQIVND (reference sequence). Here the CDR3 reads CASSVTGGASYGYTF. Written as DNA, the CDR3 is TGTGCCAGTAGTGTCACAGGGGGCGCGAGCTATGGCTACACCTTC.